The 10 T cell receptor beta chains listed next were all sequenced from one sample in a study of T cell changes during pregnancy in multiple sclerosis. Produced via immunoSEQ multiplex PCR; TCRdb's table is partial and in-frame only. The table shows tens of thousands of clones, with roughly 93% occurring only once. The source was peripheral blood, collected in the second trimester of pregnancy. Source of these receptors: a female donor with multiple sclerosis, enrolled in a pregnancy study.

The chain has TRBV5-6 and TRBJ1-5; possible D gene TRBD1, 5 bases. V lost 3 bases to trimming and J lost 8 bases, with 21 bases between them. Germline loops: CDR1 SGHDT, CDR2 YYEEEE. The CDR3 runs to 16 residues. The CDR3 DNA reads TGTGCCAGCAGCTCGGGGGTTATGTCGCGAGGGGAGCCCCAGCATTTT. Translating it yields CASSSGVMSRGEPQHF.

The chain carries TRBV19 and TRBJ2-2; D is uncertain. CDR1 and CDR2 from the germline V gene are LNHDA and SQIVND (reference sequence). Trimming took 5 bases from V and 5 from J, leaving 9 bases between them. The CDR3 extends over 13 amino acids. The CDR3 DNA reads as TGTGCCAGTAGTCCCCAGAGGACCGGGGAGCTGTTTTTT. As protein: CASSPQRTGELFF. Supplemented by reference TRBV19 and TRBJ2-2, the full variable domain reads DGGITQSPKYLFRKEGQNVTLSCEQNLNHDAMYWYRQDPGQGLRLIYYSQIVNDFQKGDIAEGYSVSREKKESFPLTVTSAQKNPTAFYLCASSPQRTGELFFGEGSRLTVL.

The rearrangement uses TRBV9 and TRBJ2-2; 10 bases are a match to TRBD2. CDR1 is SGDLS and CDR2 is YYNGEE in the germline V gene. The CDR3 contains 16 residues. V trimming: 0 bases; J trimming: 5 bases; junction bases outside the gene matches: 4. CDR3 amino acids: CASSVESGGATGELFF. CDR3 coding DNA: TGTGCCAGCAGCGTAGAGAGCGGGGGGGCAACCGGGGAGCTGTTTTTT.

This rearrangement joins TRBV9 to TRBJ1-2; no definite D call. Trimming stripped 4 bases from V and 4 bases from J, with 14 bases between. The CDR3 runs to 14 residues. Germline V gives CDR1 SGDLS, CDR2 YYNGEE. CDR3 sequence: CASSSPGGGYGYTF. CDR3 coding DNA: TGTGCCAGCAGCTCCCCGGGTGGTGGCTATGGCTACACCTTC.

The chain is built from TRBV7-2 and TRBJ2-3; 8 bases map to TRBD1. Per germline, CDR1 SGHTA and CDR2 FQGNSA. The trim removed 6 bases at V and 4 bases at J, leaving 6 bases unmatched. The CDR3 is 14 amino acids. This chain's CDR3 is CASRVTGGPDTQYF. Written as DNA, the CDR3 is TGTGCCAGCAGGGTAACAGGGGGGCCAGATACGCAGTATTTT.

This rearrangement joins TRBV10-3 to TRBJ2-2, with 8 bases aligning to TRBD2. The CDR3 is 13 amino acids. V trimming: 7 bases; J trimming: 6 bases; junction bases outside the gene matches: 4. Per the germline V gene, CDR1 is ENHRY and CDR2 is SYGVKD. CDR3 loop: CAITAGDPGELFF. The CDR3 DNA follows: TGTGCCATCACAGCGGGAGACCCCGGGGAGCTGTTTTTT.

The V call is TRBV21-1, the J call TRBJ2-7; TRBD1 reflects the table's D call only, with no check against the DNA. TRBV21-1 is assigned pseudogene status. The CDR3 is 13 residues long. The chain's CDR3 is CASRWVRAYEQYF. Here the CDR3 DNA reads TGTGCCAGCAGATGGGTCAGGGCCTACGAGCAGTACTTC.

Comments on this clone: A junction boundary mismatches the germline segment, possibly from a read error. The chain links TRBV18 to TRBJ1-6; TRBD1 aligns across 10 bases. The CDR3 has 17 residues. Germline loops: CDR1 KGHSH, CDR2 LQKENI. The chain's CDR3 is CASSSPPGGTGVSPLHF. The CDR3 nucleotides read TGTGCCAGCTCATCACCCCCCGGTGGGACAGGGGTCTCACCCCTCCACTTT.

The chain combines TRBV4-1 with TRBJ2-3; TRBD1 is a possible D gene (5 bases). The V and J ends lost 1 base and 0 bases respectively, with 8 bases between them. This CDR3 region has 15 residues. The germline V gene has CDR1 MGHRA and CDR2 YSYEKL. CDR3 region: CASSQVGLSTDTQYF. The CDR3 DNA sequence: TGCGCCAGCAGCCAAGTGGGGCTTAGCACAGATACGCAGTATTTT.

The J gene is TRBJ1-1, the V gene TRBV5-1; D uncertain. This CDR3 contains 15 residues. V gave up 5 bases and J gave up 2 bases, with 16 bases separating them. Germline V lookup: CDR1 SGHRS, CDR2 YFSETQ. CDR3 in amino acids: CASSHGVGLNTEAFF. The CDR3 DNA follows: TGCGCCAGCAGTCACGGGGTAGGGCTCAACACTGAAGCTTTCTTT.